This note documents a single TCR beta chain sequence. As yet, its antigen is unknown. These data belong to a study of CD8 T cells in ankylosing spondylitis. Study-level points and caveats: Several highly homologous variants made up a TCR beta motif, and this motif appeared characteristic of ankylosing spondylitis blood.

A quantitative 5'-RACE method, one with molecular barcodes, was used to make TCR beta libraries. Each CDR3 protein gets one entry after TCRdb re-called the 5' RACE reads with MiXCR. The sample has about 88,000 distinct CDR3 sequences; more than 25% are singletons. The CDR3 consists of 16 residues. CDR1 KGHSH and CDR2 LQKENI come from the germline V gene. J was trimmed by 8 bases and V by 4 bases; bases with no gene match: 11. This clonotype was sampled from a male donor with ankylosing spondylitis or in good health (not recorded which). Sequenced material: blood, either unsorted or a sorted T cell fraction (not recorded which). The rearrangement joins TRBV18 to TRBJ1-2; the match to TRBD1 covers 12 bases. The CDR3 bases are TGTGCCAGCTCACTACCGGGACAGGGGGCTTTGGACGGCTACACCTTC. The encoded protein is CASSLPGQGALDGYTF.